These T cell receptor beta chains were read from a single sample in a study of blood T cells in healthy people across ages. MiXCR was run by TCRdb on the 5' RACE reads, yielding one entry per CDR3 protein. This sample has around 2 million distinct CDR3 sequences, with 35% to 50% found just once. Sequenced: blood. The receptor set was obtained from a human donor in good health. CDR3s include the opening cysteine and the closing phenylalanine or tryptophan. A D gene is named only where the DNA matches it firmly. Only some rows state a clone size, as once, few, many or a class for expanded clones.

clone_size d_call j_call v_call cdr3_nt cdr3_aa
. TRBD2 TRBJ2-1 TRBV20-1 TGCAGTGCTACCAGCGGGGGGCCTCGCTCCTACAATGAGCAGTTCTTC CSATSGGPRSYNEQFF
. . TRBJ2-4 TRBV20-1 TGCAGTGCTAGAGATTTTCGGGCAGGGGGGGCAAACATTCAGTACTTC CSARDFRAGGANIQYF
. . TRBJ1-2 TRBV28 TGTGCCAGCAGTTACGACGAGGGGTATGGCTACACCTTC CASSYDEGYGYTF
few TRBD1 TRBJ2-5 TRBV2 TGTGCCAGCGGGACAGGGAGAAAGACCCAGTACTTC CASGTGRKTQYF
. TRBD1 TRBJ1-4 TRBV5-1 TGCGCCGGCAGCAATAACAGGGGACCCGAAAAACTGTTTTTT CAGSNNRGPEKLFF
many . TRBJ2-1 TRBV5-1 TGCGCCAGCAGCCCCACTCTCCCTTCTCGGGTAAATGAGCAGTTCTTC CASSPTLPSRVNEQFF
. TRBD1 TRBJ2-2 TRBV7-8 TGTGCCAGCAGCTCGGCCGGGACAGGGGCTGCCGGGGAGCTGTTTTTT CASSSAGTGAAGELFF
. . TRBJ2-5 TRBV5-1 TGCGCCAGCTCCACCGGGTCCGCCGCCCAAGAGACCCAGTACTTC CASSTGSAAQETQYF
. . TRBJ2-7 TRBV27 TGTGCCAGCAGTTTATCGTACCCCTCCGGGGGTCCCTACGAGCAGTACTTC CASSLSYPSGGPYEQYF
. . TRBJ2-1 TRBV7-8 TGTGCCAGCAGCCCCTCTGAGATGTGGAATTACAATGAGCAGTTCTTC CASSPSEMWNYNEQFF
. . TRBJ2-1 TRBV7-3 TGTGCCAGCAGCTTAACACAGGGATACTACAATGAGCAGTTCTTC CASSLTQGYYNEQFF
few . TRBJ2-7 TRBV28 TGTGCCAGCAGTTTAATCGGGGGACACCAAACCTACGAGCAGTACTTC CASSLIGGHQTYEQYF
. TRBD1 TRBJ2-1 TRBV29-1 TGCAGCGGTCGTTTACAGGGGTTTCAGCAGTTCTTC CSGRLQGFQQFF
many TRBD1 TRBJ1-5 TRBV29-1 TGCAGCGTTGCCGGAGGGACAGGGGATGATCAGCCCCAGCATTTT CSVAGGTGDDQPQHF
. TRBD2 TRBJ2-1 TRBV29-1 TGCAGCGTGCAGACTAGCGGGGGGGCCATTGAGCAGTTCTTC CSVQTSGGAIEQFF
few . TRBJ1-4 TRBV28 TGTGCCAGCTCAGCTACAGTTGCCTCAAATGAAAAACTGTTTTTT CASSATVASNEKLFF
. TRBD1 TRBJ1-1 TRBV5-1 TGCGCCAGCAGCTTGGCTGGTGGGACAGTTTCTGAAGCTTTCTTT CASSLAGGTVSEAFF
few . TRBJ2-1 TRBV10-3 TGTGCCATCAGTGAGTCGGTGGCTAGCGTTCTCAATGAGCAGTTCTTC CAISESVASVLNEQFF
. . TRBJ2-3 TRBV4-3 TGCGTCAGCAGCCTCTACAGGGAGAGAGATACGCAGTATTTT CVSSLYRERDTQYF
. TRBD1 TRBJ1-2 TRBV7-2 TGTGCCAGCAGCTTAGGGGTCACGACAGGGGGCAATGGCTACACCTTC CASSLGVTTGGNGYTF
. TRBD1 TRBJ2-7 TRBV28 TGTGCCAGCAGTGCTAGAGCCCCGGGACAGGACTACGAGCAGTACTTC CASSARAPGQDYEQYF
. TRBD1 TRBJ1-1 TRBV4-1 TGCGCCAGCAGCCCACCATTCCAGGGGGATGGCACTGAAGCTTTCTTT CASSPPFQGDGTEAFF
few . TRBJ2-4 TRBV7-9 TGTGCCAGCAGCCAGCCGGGGAGTCAAAACATTCAGTACTTC CASSQPGSQNIQYF
. TRBD1 TRBJ2-1 TRBV6-2/TRBV6-3 TGTGCCAGCATTGGCAGGGACAGGGGTTACAATGAGCAGTTCTTC CASIGRDRGYNEQFF
few TRBD1 TRBJ1-2 TRBV7-2 TGTGCCAGCAGTTATGGACAGGGGACTCTGGCGAGATATGGCTACACCTTC CASSYGQGTLARYGYTF
once . TRBJ2-1 TRBV7-9 TGTGCCAGCAGCACTAGCAGGGGCCGGGCAAACAATGGGCAGTTCTTC CASSTSRGRANNGQFF
. . TRBJ2-3 TRBV12-3/TRBV12-4 TGTGCCAGCAGTATGGCCTTTACAGATACGCAGTATTTT CASSMAFTDTQYF
. . TRBJ2-5 TRBV5-5 TGTGCCAGCAGCTTGGGACAGTCAGGGGAGACCCAGTACTTC CASSLGQSGETQYF
. TRBD2 TRBJ2-1 TRBV11-2 TGTGCCAGCAGCTCAACTAGCGGGCTCTACAATGAGCAGTTCTTC CASSSTSGLYNEQFF
few . TRBJ2-4 TRBV7-2 TGTGCCAGCAGCCTCCATGCCGGACAGCGAACGGAGCAGTACTTC CASSLHAGQRTEQYF
few . TRBJ2-3 TRBV4-3 TGCGCCAGCAGCCAAGAACGACTAACAGATACGCAGTATTTT CASSQERLTDTQYF
. TRBD2 TRBJ2-7 TRBV4-1 TGCGCCAGCAGCCAGGCCGGGACTAATGAGCAGTACTTC CASSQAGTNEQYF
. . TRBJ2-3 TRBV11-2 TGTGCCAGCAGCTCGGACCCCCCACTCGGGTCAGATACGCAGTATTTT CASSSDPPLGSDTQYF
. TRBD2 TRBJ2-5 TRBV20-1 TGCAGTGCTCTAACCCCGGGACTAGCATCTGGGGGTGTGTTAACCCAGTACTTC CSALTPGLASGGVLTQYF
. TRBD2 TRBJ2-1 TRBV7-3 TGTGCCAGCAGCCAGAGCGGGGGGGCTTACAATGAGCGGTTCTTC CASSQSGGAYNERFF
. TRBD1 TRBJ2-7 TRBV3-1 TGTGCCAGCAGCCAAGATGGGTCCGGAGGACAGGGGATTTACGAGCAGTACTTC CASSQDGSGGQGIYEQYF
. . TRBJ2-2 TRBV20-1 TGCAGTGCTAGAGATCAAGTTACCGGGGAGCTGTTTTTT CSARDQVTGELFF
few . TRBJ2-7 TRBV20-1 TGCAGTGCCCGTCGGGCCGGCGAGCAGTACTTC CSARRAGEQYF
few TRBD2 TRBJ2-2 TRBV7-9 TGTGCCAGCAGCTTTACAAGAACTAGCGGGGGGACGAACACCGGGGAGCTGTTTTTT CASSFTRTSGGTNTGELFF
few . TRBJ2-5 TRBV28 TGTGCCGGTCAGGGGGGGAGGAGAGAGACCCAGTACTTC CAGQGGRRETQYF
. . TRBJ1-6 TRBV7-2 TGTGCCAGCACCTTTTACCTCAGCTCCTATAATTCACCCCTCCACTTT CASTFYLSSYNSPLHF